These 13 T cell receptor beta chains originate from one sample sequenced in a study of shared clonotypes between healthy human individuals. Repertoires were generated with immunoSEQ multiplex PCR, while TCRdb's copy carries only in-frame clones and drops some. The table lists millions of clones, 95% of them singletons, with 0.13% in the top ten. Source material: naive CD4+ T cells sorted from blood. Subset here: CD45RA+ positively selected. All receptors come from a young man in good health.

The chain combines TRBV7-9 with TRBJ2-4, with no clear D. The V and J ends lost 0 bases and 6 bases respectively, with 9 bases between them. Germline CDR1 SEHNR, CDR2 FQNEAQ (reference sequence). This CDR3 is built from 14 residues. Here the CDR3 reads CASSLAEHGNIQYF. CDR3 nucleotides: TGTGCCAGCAGCTTAGCCGAACACGGAAACATTCAGTACTTC.

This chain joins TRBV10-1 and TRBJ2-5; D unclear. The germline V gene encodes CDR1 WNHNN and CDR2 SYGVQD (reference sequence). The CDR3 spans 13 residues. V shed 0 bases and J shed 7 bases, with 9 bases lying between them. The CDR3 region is CASSESAIGTQYF. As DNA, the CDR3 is TGCGCCAGCAGTGAGTCGGCGATTGGGACCCAGTACTTC.

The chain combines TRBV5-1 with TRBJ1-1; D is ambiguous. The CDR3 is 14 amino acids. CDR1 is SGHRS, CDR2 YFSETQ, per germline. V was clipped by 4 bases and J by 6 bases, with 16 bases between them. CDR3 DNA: TGCGCCAGCAGCCTCAGAAGTTCAACTTCTGAAGCTTTCTTT. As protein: CASSLRSSTSEAFF.

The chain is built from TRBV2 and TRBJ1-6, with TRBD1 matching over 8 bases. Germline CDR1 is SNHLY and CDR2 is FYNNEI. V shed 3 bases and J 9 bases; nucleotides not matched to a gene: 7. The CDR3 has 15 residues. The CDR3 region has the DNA TGTGCCAGCAGTGATCCCCAGGGGGCCAGTTCACCCCTCCACTTT. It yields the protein CASSDPQGASSPLHF.

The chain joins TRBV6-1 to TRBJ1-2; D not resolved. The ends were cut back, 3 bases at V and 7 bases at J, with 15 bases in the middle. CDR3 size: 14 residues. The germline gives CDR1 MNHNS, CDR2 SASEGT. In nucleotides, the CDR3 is TGTGCCAGCAGTGAGAGACCGGGCCCCAGTGGCTACACCTTC. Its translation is CASSERPGPSGYTF.

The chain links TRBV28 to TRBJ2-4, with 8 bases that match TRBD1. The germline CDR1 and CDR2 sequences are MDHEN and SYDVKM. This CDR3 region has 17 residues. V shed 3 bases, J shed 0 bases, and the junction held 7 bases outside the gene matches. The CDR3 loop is CASSFSARGLAKNIQYF. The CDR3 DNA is TGTGCCAGCAGTTTTTCCGCCAGGGGGCTAGCCAAAAACATTCAGTACTTC.

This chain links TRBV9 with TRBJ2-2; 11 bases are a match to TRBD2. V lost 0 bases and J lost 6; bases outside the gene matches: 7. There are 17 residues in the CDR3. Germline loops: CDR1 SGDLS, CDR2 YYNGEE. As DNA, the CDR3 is TGTGCCAGCAGCGTAGCTCCTAGCGGGAGGTCAGCCGGGGAGCTGTTTTTT. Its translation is CASSVAPSGRSAGELFF. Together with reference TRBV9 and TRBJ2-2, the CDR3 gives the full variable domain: DSGVTQTPKHLITATGQRVTLRCSPRSGDLSVYWYQQSLDQGLQFLIQYYNGEERAKGNILERFSAQQFPDLHSELNLSSLELGDSALYFCASSVAPSGRSAGELFFGEGSRLTVL.

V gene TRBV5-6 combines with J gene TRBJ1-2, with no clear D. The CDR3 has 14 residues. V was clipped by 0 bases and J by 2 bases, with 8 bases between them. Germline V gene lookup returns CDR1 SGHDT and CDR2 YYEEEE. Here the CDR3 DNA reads TGTGCCAGCAGCTTGGCGGACGGGAACTATGGCTACACCTTC. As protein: CASSLADGNYGYTF. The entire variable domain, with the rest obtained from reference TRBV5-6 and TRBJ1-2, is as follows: DAGVTQSPTHLIKTRGQQVTLRCSPKSGHDTVSWYQQALGQGPQFIFQYYEEEERQRGNFPDRFSGHQFPNYSSELNVNALLLGDSALYLCASSLADGNYGYTFGSGTRLTVV.

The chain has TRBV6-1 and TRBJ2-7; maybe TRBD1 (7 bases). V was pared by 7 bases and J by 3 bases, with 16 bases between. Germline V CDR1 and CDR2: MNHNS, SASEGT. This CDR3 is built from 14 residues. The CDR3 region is CASTSRGDLYEQYF. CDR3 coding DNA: TGTGCCAGCACTTCCAGGGGGGATCTCTACGAGCAGTACTTC.

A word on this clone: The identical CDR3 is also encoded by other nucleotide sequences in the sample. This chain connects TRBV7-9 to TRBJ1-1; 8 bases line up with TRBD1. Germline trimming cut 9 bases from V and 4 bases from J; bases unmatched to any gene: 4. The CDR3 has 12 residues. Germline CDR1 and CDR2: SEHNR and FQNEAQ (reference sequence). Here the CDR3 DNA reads TGTGCCAGTAGTACAGGGGGCACTGAAGCTTTCTTT. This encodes CASSTGGTEAFF.

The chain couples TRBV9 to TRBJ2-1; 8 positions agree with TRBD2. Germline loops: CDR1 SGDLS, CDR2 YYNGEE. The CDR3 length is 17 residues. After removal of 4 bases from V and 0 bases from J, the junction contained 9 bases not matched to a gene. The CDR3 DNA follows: TGTGCCAGCAGCCCCGGGGCCAGCGGGAGCTCCTACAATGAGCAGTTCTTC. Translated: CASSPGASGSSYNEQFF. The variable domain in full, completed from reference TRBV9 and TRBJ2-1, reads DSGVTQTPKHLITATGQRVTLRCSPRSGDLSVYWYQQSLDQGLQFLIQYYNGEERAKGNILERFSAQQFPDLHSELNLSSLELGDSALYFCASSPGASGSSYNEQFFGPGTRLTVL.

The CDR3 DNA is TGCGCCAGCAGTGCCTCCGCGGATACGCAGTATTTT. This translates into CASSASADTQYF. This chain links TRBV10-1 with TRBJ2-3, with no clear D. The CDR3 loop spans 12 amino acids. Germline values: CDR1 WNHNN, CDR2 SYGVQD (reference sequence). Trimming cost V 4 bases and J 6 bases, with 8 bases left between them.

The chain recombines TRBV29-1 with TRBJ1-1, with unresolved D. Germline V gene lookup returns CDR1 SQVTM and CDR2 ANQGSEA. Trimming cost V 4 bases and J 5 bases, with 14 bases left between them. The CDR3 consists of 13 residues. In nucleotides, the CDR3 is TGCAGCGTTGTGGCTCCCCTCAGGACTGAAGCTTTCTTT. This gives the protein CSVVAPLRTEAFF.